Below are 8 T cell receptor beta chains sequenced from a single sample in a study of T cell responses to AZD1222 COVID-19 vaccine. This table comes from immunoSEQ multiplex PCR, and its TCRdb copy is limited to in-frame clones, with some not included. The data show more than 100,000 clones, about 91% seen once. The material was peripheral blood, obtained on day 0 of AZD1222 vaccination. All receptors come from an adult in good health.

This rearrangement joins TRBV19 to TRBJ1-1; a weak D match, TRBD1 (6 bases). From germline, CDR1 is LNHDA and CDR2 SQIVND (reference sequence). The germline V and J ends were trimmed by 7 bases and 4 bases, with 19 bases remaining between them. This CDR3 is built from 15 residues. Written as DNA, the CDR3 is TGTGCCAGTACCCCAGAGGGGGGGGCGGTCACTGAAGCTTTCTTT. Translating it yields CASTPEGGAVTEAFF. Full variable domain (missing parts from reference TRBV19 and TRBJ1-1): DGGITQSPKYLFRKEGQNVTLSCEQNLNHDAMYWYRQDPGQGLRLIYYSQIVNDFQKGDIAEGYSVSREKKESFPLTVTSAQKNPTAFYLCASTPEGGAVTEAFFGQGTRLTVV.

V is TRBV7-9 and J is TRBJ1-2; D uncertain. CDR1 and CDR2 from the germline V gene are SEHNR and FQNEAQ (reference sequence). Trimming removed 8 bases at V and 3 bases at J, with 10 bases between. This CDR3 comprises 12 residues. CDR3 region: CASQEADYGYTF. The CDR3 DNA is TGTGCCAGCCAAGAGGCAGACTATGGCTACACCTTC.

The chain links TRBV11-2 to TRBJ1-5, with D possibly TRBD1 on 5 matching bases. The CDR3 loop spans 14 amino acids. Germline CDR1 reads SGHAT; CDR2 reads FQNNGV. V lost 0 bases, J lost 7 bases, and 10 bases lay in between. The CDR3 DNA reads TGTGCCAGCAGCTTAGAAGGGGCCGGCCAGCCCCAGCATTTT. Translating it yields CASSLEGAGQPQHF.

This clone was seen a single time. The chain has TRBV27 and TRBJ2-7, with TRBD1 matching 7 bases. The CDR3 loop spans 13 amino acids. Germline loops: CDR1 MNHEY, CDR2 SMNVEV (reference sequence). Trimming cost V 5 bases and J 3 bases; bases outside gene matches: 4. The CDR3 sequence is CASSLRQGYEQYF. Here the CDR3 DNA reads TGTGCCAGCAGTCTCCGACAGGGCTACGAGCAGTACTTC.

The CDR3 reads CASSTKEVYYGYTF. DNA of the CDR3: TGTGCCAGTAGTACGAAGGAAGTCTACTATGGCTACACCTTC. The chain employs TRBV19 and TRBJ1-2, with no clear D. Trimming stripped 4 bases from V and 3 bases from J, with 12 bases between. Germline V CDR1 and CDR2: LNHDA, SQIVND (reference sequence). The length of the CDR3 is 14 residues.

The chain joins TRBV6-2 or TRBV6-3 to TRBJ2-7; D remains ambiguous. V lost 2 bases and J lost 5, with 7 bases in between. The germline CDR1 and CDR2 sequences are MNHEY and SVGEGT. This CDR3 is built from 12 residues. CDR3 coding DNA: TGTGCCAGCAGTTACCCGCCGAACGAGCAGTACTTC. Translation: CASSYPPNEQYF.

This clone has a handful of counts. V gene TRBV7-2 combines with J gene TRBJ1-5, with D possibly TRBD1 on 6 matching bases. Germline CDR1 is SGHTA and CDR2 is FQGNSA. Trimming removed 6 bases from V and 1 base from J, with 10 bases in between. CDR3 length: 14 residues. CDR3 DNA: TGTGCCAGCAGACCTGACAGGAGCAATCAGCCCCAGCATTTT. This codes for CASRPDRSNQPQHF.

This sequence joins TRBV6-5 and TRBJ1-5; possibly TRBD1 for D (6 bases). CDR3 length equals 12 residues. Germline V gene lookup returns CDR1 MNHEY and CDR2 SVGAGI. V lost 9 bases and J 3 bases, leaving 9 bases between the germline ends. The CDR3 reads CASNRDNQPQHF. Here the CDR3 DNA reads TGTGCCAGTAACAGGGACAATCAGCCCCAGCATTTT.